The entry that follows covers one T cell receptor (beta chain) sequence. The antigen remains undetermined. Donors were healthy HIV-negative adults without recently reported acute infections or vaccinations. There are 14 residues in the CDR3. Per the germline V gene, CDR1 is MNHEY and CDR2 is SVGAGI. Trimming removed 10 bases at V and 0 bases at J, with 10 bases between. The protocol was immunoSEQ multiplex PCR, while the TCRdb copy is restricted to in-frame clones and leaves out a portion. The sample lists roughly 1.5 million clones; roughly 98% were seen once. These data originate in a study of shared clonotypes between healthy human individuals. Whole-study findings and limits: Enrolling few donors narrowed the genetic and exposure-history diversity that was represented.

The sequenced material came from naive CD4+ T cells sorted from blood. Described subset: CD45RA+ positively selected. The chain recombines TRBV6-5 with TRBJ2-6; a possible D gene is TRBD1 (6 bases). This sequence was found in a man aged 30 to 39 in good health. The CDR3 DNA reads TGTGCCATCAGGGGAGACTCTGGGGCCAACGTCCTGACTTTC. Amino acids: CAIRGDSGANVLTF.